One and the same sample provided the 9 T cell receptor beta chains below, sequenced in a study of blood T cell repertoires in COVID-19. Sequencing was performed with immunoSEQ multiplex PCR; in TCRdb, only in-frame clones are kept and a portion is missing. In the table there are 150,000 or so clones, around nine tenths of which are singletons. The sample consisted of PBMCs or T cells enriched from blood (not recorded which). These receptors were obtained from a woman in her forties or fifties who had recovered from COVID-19.

The chain has TRBV24-1 and TRBJ2-2; the D gene is possibly TRBD2 (8 bases). This CDR3 comprises 16 residues. Germline V gene data show CDR1 as KGHDR and CDR2 as SFDVKD. V was trimmed by 4 bases and J by 6 bases, leaving 17 bases between them. The CDR3 DNA reads TGTGCCACCAGTGACCTACAGGGGACTAGGCCCGGGGAGCTGTTTTTT. Translating it yields CATSDLQGTRPGELFF.

CDR3 in amino acids: CASSRTRDRGRDGELFF. The CDR3 DNA reads TGTGCCAGCAGTCGAACCCGGGACAGGGGGCGAGACGGGGAGCTGTTTTTT. This rearrangement joins TRBV7-3 to TRBJ2-2; 12 nucleotides agree with TRBD1. Germline CDR1 SGHTA, CDR2 FQGTGA. The V gene end was trimmed by 6 bases and the J gene end by 7 bases; junction bases not matched to a gene: 12. This CDR3 is 17 amino acids long.

The V and J genes are TRBV5-1 and TRBJ1-1; D is ambiguous. Between the trimmed V and J ends, which lost 9 bases and 2 bases, there was a span of 14 bases. Germline CDR1 SGHRS, CDR2 YFSETQ. There are 13 residues in the CDR3. This CDR3 is CATTESVNTEAFF. CDR3 DNA sequence: TGCGCCACCACAGAGTCGGTTAACACTGAAGCTTTCTTT.

V and J are TRBV27 and TRBJ2-1, with TRBD2 matching over 7 bases. The germline V gene encodes CDR1 MNHEY and CDR2 SMNVEV (reference sequence). V lost 6 bases to trimming and J lost 4 bases; unmatched junction nucleotides: 9. The CDR3 is 15 residues long. CDR3 bases: TGTGCCAGCAGGACCCCCGTGCGGGGGTACAATGAGCAGTTCTTC. Translation gives CASRTPVRGYNEQFF.

V is TRBV18 and J is TRBJ2-1; TRBD1 matches 10 bases. Germline CDR1 KGHSH, CDR2 LQKENI. CDR3 length equals 13 residues. V dropped 3 bases and J dropped 9; count of bases not matched to a gene: 2. The CDR3 DNA reads as TGTGCCAGCTCACCCGGGACAGGGGCTGAGCAGTTCTTC. It translates to CASSPGTGAEQFF.

This chain connects TRBV10-2 to TRBJ1-1; 8 nucleotides match TRBD1. Germline CDR1 is WSHSY and CDR2 is SAAADI. V shed 6 bases and J 4 bases; nucleotides not matched to a gene: 4. This CDR3 contains 13 residues. The CDR3 loop reads CASSNRGITEAFF. CDR3 coding DNA: TGCGCCAGCAGCAACAGGGGGATCACTGAAGCTTTCTTT.

V gene TRBV11-2 combines with J gene TRBJ2-5, with TRBD2 as a possible D gene (6 bases). Trimming cost V 2 bases and J 5 bases, with 12 bases left between them. Germline V gives CDR1 SGHAT, CDR2 FQNNGV. This CDR3 is 14 amino acids long. CDR3 in DNA: TGTGCCAGCAGCTTAATTTCTGGGGGGGAGACCCAGTACTTC. This sequence encodes CASSLISGGETQYF.

This chain connects TRBV25-1 to TRBJ1-4, with 8 bases matching TRBD1. CDR1 MGHDK and CDR2 SYGVNS come from the germline V gene. J was trimmed by 5 bases and V by 3 bases; bases with no gene match: 5. The CDR3 is 15 amino acids. The DNA of the CDR3 is TGTGCCAGCAGTGATCCGGGACAGGCAAATGAAAAACTGTTTTTT. Translating gives CASSDPGQANEKLFF.

The chain combines TRBV27 with TRBJ2-7; tentative D call: TRBD1 (5 bases). The germline gives CDR1 MNHEY, CDR2 SMNVEV (reference sequence). V lost 2 bases, J lost 2 bases, and 13 bases lay in between. There are 15 residues in the CDR3. CDR3: CASSLKQGSTYEQYF. CDR3 DNA: TGTGCCAGCAGTTTAAAGCAGGGTTCAACCTACGAGCAGTACTTC.